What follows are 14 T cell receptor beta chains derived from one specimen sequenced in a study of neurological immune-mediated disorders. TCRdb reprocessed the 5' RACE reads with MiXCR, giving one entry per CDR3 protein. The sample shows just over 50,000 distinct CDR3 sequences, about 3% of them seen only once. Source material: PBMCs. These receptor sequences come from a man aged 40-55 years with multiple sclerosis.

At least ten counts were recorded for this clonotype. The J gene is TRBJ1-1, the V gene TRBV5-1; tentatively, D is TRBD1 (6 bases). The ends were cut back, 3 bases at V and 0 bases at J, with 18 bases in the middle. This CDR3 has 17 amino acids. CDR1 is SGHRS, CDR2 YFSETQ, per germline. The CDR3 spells CASSSTQGVGLNTEAFF. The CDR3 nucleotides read TGCGCCAGCAGCTCCACACAGGGAGTCGGCTTGAACACTGAAGCTTTCTTT.

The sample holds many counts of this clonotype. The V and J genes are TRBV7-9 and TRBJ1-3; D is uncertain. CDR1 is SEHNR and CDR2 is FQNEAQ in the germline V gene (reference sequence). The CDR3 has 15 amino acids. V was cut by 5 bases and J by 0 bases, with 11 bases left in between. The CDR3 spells CASSPRRNSGNTIYF. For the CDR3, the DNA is TGTGCCAGCAGCCCGCGACGGAACTCTGGAAACACCATATATTTT.

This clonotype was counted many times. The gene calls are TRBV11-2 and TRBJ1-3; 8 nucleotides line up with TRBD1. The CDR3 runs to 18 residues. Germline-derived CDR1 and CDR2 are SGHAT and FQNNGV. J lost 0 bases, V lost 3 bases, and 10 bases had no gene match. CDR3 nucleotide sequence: TGTGCCAGCAGCTTGAGGACAGGGCGGTCACTCTCTGGAAACACCATATATTTT. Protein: CASSLRTGRSLSGNTIYF.

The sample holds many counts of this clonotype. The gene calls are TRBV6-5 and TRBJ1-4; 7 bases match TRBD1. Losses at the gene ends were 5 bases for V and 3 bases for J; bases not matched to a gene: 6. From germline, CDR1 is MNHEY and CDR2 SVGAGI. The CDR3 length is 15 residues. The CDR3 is CASSPWTGPNEKLFF. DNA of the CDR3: TGTGCCAGCAGTCCCTGGACAGGTCCTAATGAAAAACTGTTTTTT.

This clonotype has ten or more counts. Written as DNA, the CDR3 is TGTGCCAGCAGTTTAGCGGGACAGGGGGCGAATTTGGAGACCCAGTACTTC. Amino acids: CASSLAGQGANLETQYF. J is TRBJ2-5 and V is TRBV27; 12 bases map to TRBD1. The CDR3 has 17 amino acids. Trimming at V came to 2 bases and at J to 5 bases, leaving 9 bases not matched to a gene. Germline lookup yields CDR1 MNHEY and CDR2 SMNVEV (reference sequence).

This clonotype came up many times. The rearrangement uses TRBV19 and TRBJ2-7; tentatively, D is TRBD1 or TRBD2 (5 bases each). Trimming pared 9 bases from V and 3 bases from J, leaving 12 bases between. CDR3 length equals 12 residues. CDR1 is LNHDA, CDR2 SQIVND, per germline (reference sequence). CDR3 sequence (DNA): TGTGCCAGCAGTTCAGGGAGCTACGAGCAGTACTTC. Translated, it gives CASSSGSYEQYF.

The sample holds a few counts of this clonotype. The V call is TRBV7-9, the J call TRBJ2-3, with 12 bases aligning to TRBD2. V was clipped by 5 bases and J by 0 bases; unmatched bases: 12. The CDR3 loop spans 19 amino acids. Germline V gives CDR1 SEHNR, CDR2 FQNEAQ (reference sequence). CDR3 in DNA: TGTGCCAGCAGCGTGGAGACTAGCGGGGGCCGGTGGAGCACAGATACGCAGTATTTT. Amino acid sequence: CASSVETSGGRWSTDTQYF.

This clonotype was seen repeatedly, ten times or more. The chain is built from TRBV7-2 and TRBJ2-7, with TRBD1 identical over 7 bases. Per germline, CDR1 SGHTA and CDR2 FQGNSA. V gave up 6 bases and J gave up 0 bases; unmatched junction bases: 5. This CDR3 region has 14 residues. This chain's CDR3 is CASSKQGSSYEQYF. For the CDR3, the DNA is TGTGCCAGCAGTAAACAGGGGAGCTCCTACGAGCAGTACTTC.

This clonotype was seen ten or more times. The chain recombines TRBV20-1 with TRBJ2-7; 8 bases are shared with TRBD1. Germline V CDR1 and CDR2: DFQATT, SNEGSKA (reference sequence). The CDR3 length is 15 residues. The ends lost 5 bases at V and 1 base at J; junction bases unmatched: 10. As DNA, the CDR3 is TGCAGTGCTCTAAGGCCACAGGGGGTATCCTACGAGCAGTACTTC. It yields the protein CSALRPQGVSYEQYF.

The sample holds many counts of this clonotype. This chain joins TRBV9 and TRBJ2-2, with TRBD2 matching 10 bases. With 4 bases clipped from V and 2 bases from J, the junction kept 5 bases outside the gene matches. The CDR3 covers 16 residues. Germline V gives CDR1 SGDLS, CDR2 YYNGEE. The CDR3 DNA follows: TGTGCCAGCAGCATCGGACTAGCGGTTAACACCGGGGAGCTGTTTTTT. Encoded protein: CASSIGLAVNTGELFF.

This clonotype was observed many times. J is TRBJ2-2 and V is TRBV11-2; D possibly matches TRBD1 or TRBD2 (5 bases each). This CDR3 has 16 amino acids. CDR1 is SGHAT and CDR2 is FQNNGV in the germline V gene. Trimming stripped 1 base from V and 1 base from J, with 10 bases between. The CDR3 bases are TGTGCCAGCAGCTTAGCCGGGACGAGGAACACCGGGGAGCTGTTTTTT. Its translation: CASSLAGTRNTGELFF.

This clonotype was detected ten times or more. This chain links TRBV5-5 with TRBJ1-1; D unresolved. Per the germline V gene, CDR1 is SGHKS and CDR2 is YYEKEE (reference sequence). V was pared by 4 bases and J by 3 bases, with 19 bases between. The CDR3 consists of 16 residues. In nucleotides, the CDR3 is TGTGCCAGCAGCCCACTTCCTGGGAAGGAAGACACTGAAGCTTTCTTT. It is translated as CASSPLPGKEDTEAFF.

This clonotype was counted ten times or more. CDR3 bases: TGTGCCAGCAGCTTGGCGGGGGGGCAAAGTGAGCAGTTCTTC. This encodes CASSLAGGQSEQFF. This sequence joins TRBV7-3 and TRBJ2-1; 9 bases line up with TRBD2. CDR1 and CDR2 (germline): SGHTA, FQGTGA. With 3 bases clipped from V and 9 bases from J, the junction kept 6 bases outside the gene matches. The length of the CDR3 is 14 residues.

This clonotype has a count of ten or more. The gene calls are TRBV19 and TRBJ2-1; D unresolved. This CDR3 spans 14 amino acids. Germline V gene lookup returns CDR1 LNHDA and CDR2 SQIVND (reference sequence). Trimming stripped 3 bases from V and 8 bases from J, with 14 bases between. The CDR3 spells CASSMGWTMDEQFF. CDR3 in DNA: TGTGCCAGTAGTATGGGCTGGACGATGGATGAGCAGTTCTTC.